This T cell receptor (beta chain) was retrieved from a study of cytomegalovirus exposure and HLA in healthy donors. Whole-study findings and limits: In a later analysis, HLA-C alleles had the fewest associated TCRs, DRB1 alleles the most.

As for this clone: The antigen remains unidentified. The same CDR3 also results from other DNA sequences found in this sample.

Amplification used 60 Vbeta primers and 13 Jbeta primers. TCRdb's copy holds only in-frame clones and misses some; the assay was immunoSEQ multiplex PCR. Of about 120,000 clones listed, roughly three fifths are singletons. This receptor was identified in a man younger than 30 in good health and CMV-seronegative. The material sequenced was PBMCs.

CDR3: CASSLSYEQYF. The CDR3 coding sequence is TGTGCCAGCAGCTTATCGTACGAGCAGTACTTC. The gene calls are TRBV7-2 and TRBJ2-7; D gene unclear. Germline CDR1 SGHTA, CDR2 FQGNSA. The CDR3 spans 11 residues. Trimming took 2 bases from V and 4 from J, leaving 3 bases between them.